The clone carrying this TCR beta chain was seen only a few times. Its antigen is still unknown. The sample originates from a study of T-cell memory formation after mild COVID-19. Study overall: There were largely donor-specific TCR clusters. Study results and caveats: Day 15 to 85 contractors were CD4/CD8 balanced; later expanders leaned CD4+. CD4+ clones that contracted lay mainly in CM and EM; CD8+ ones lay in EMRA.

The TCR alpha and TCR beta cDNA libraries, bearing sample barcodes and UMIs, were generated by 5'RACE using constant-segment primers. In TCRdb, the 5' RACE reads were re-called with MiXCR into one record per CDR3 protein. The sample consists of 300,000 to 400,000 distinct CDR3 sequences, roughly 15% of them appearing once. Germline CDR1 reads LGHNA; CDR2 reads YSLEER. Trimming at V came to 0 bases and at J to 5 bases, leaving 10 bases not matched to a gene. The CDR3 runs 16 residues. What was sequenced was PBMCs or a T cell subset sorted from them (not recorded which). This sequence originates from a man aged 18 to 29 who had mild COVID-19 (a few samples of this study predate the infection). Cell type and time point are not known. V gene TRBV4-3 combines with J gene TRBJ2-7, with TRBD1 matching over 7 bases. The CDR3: CASSQDGFRGTDEQYF. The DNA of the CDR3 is TGCGCCAGCAGCCAAGATGGTTTCAGGGGGACGGACGAGCAGTACTTC.